Sequencing of this TCR beta chain was carried out in a study of blood T cells in healthy people across ages. General study results and limits: Naive T cell percentage showed a strong correlation with the diversity of TCR beta.

Primers used in a second PCR of roughly 6 to 12 cycles were a sample-barcoded 5' primer and a J-beta primer mix. TCRdb called the 5' RACE reads again in MiXCR, with one record for every CDR3 protein. The sample consists of about 1.1 million distinct CDR3 sequences, less than 45% of them appearing once. As concerns this clonotype: What it recognizes is unknown.

The length of the CDR3 is 15 residues. Germline CDR1 and CDR2: DFQATT and SNEGSKA (reference sequence). Trimming removed 3 bases from V and 1 base from J, with 15 bases in between. The sample taken for sequencing was blood. The source of this sequence is a man aged 18 to 30 in good health. The V gene is TRBV20-1, the J gene TRBJ1-1; D is unresolved. For the CDR3, the DNA is TGCAGTGCTAGTCAAGGACTCGGGGAGAACACTGAAGCTTTCTTT. It specifies CSASQGLGENTEAFF.